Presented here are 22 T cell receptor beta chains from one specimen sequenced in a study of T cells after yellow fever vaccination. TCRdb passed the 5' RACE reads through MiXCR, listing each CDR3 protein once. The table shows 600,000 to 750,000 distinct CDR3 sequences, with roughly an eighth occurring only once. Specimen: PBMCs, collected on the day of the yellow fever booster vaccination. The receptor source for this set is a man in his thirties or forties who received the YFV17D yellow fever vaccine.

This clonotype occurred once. The CDR3 DNA is TGTGCCATCTGGGGACTAGTCGATGAGCAGTTCTTC. This translates into CAIWGLVDEQFF. The chain joins TRBV3-1 to TRBJ2-1, with TRBD2 identical over 8 bases. The CDR3 extends over 12 amino acids. Germline V CDR1 and CDR2: LGHDT, YNNKEL (reference sequence). V lost 10 bases to trimming and J lost 8 bases; unmatched junction nucleotides: 7.

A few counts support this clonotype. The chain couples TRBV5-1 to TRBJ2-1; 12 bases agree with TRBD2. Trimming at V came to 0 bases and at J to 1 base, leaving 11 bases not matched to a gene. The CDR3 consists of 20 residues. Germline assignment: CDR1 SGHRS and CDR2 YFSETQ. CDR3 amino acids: CASSLAGLAGYVYSYNEQFF. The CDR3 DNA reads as TGCGCCAGCAGCTTGGCTGGACTAGCGGGGTACGTTTATTCCTACAATGAGCAGTTCTTC.

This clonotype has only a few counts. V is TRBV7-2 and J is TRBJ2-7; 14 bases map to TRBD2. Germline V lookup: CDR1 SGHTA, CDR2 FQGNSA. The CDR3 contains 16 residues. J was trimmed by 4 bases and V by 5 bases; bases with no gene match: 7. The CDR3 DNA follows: TGTGCCAGCAGCCCCGGGACTAGCGGGGGATATTACGAGCAGTACTTC. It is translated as CASSPGTSGGYYEQYF. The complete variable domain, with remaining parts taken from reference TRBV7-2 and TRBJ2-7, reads GAGVSQSPSNKVTEKGKDVELRCDPISGHTALYWYRQSLGQGLEFLIYFQGNSAPDKSGLPSDRFSAERTGGSVSTLTIQRTQQEDSAVYLCASSPGTSGGYYEQYFGPGTRLTVT.

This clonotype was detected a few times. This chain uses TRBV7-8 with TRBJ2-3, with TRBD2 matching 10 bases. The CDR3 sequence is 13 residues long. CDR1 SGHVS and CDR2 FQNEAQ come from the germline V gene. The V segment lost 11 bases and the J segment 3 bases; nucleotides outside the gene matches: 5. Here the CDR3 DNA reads TGTGCCGGATCTAGCGGGAGTACAGATACGCAGTATTTT. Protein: CAGSSGSTDTQYF.

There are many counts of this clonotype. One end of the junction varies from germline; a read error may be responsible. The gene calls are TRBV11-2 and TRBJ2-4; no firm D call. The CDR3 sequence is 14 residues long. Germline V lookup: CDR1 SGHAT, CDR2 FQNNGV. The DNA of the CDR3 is TGTGCCAGCAGCTTATCTGCCTCCACAGTCAAGAGGAACTTC. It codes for CASSLSASTVKRNF.

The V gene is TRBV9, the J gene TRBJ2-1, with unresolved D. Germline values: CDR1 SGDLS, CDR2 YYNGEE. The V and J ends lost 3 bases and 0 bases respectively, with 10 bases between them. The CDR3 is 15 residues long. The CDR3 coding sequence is TGTGCCAGCAGCGACCACAGCAGCTCCTACAATGAGCAGTTCTTC. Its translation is CASSDHSSSYNEQFF. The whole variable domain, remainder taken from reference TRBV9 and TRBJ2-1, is DSGVTQTPKHLITATGQRVTLRCSPRSGDLSVYWYQQSLDQGLQFLIQYYNGEERAKGNILERFSAQQFPDLHSELNLSSLELGDSALYFCASSDHSSSYNEQFFGPGTRLTVL.

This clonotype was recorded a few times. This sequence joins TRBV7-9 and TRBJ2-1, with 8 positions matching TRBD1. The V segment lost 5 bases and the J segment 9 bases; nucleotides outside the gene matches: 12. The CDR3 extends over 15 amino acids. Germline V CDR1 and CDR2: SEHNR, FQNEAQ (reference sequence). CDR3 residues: CASSPTGGVRGEQFF. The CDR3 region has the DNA TGTGCCAGCAGCCCTACAGGGGGAGTCAGGGGTGAGCAGTTCTTC.

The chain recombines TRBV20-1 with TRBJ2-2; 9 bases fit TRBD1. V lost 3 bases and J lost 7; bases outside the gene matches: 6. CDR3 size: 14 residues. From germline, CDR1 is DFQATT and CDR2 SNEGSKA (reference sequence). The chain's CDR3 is CSASTGQGIGELFF. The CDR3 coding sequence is TGCAGTGCTAGTACGGGACAGGGAATCGGGGAGCTGTTTTTT.

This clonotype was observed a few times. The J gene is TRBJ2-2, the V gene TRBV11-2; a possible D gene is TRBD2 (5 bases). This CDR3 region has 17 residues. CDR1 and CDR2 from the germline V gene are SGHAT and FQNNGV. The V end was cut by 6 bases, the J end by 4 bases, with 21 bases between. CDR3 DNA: TGTGCCAGCAGACGGTCAGGTGGGGTCGCGGGCACCGGGGAGCTGTTTTTT. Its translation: CASRRSGGVAGTGELFF.

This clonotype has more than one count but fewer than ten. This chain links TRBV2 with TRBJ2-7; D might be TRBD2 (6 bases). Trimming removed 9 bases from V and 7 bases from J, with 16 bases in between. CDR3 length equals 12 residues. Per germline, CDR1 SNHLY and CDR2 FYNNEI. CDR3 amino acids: CASGYAGPEQYF. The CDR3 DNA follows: TGTGCCAGTGGGTACGCGGGGCCTGAGCAGTACTTC.

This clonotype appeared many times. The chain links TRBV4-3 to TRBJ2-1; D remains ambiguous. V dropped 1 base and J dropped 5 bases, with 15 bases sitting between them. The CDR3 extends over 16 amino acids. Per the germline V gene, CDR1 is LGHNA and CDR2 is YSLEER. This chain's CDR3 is CASSQAVATVDNEQFF. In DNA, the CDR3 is TGCGCCAGCAGCCAAGCTGTGGCTACTGTCGACAATGAGCAGTTCTTC.

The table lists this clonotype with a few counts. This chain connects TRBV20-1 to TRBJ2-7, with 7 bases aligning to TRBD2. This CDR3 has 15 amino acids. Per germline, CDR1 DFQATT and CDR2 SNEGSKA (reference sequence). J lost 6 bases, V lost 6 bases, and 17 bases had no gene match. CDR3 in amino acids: CSALSPEGAGIEQYF. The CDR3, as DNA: TGCAGTGCCCTCTCCCCGGAGGGAGCGGGAATCGAGCAGTACTTC.

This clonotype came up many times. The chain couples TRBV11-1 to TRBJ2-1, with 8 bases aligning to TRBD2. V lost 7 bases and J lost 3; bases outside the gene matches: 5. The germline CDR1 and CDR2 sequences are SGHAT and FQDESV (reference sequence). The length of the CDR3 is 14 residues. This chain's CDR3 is CASNVAGRYNEQFF. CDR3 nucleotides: TGTGCCAGCAATGTAGCGGGACGCTACAATGAGCAGTTCTTC. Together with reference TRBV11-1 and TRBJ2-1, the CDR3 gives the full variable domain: EAEVAQSPRYKITEKSQAVAFWCDPISGHATLYWYRQILGQGPELLVQFQDESVVDDSQLPKDRFSAERLKGVDSTLKIQPAELGDSAMYLCASNVAGRYNEQFFGPGTRLTVL.

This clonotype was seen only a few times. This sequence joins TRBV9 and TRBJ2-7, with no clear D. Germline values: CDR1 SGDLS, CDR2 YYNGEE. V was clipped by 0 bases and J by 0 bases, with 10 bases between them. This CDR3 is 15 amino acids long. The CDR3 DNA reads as TGTGCCAGCAGCGTAGACCCGCACCGCTCCTACGAGCAGTACTTC. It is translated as CASSVDPHRSYEQYF.

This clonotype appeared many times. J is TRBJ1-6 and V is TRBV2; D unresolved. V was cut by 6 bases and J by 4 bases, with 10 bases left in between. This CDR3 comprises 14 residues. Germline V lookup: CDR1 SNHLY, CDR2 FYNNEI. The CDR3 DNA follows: TGTGCCAGCAGAGTGGAAGGATATAATTCACCCCTCCACTTT. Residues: CASRVEGYNSPLHF.

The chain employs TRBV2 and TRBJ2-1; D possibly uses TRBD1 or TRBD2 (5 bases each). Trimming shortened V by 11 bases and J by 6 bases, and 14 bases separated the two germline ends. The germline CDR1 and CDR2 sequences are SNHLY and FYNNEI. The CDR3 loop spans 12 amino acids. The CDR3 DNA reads TGTGCCGGGACGAGAGGGGTCAATGAGCAGTTCTTC. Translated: CAGTRGVNEQFF.

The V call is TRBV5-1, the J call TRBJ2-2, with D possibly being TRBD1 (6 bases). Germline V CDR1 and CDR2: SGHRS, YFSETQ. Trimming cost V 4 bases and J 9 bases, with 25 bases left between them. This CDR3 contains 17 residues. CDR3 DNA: TGCGCCAGCAGCGTCGGAAGGGCAGGGGACGAATATCGGGAGCTGTTTTTT. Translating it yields CASSVGRAGDEYRELFF.

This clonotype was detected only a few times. DNA of the CDR3: TGTGCCAGCAGACCAAGGGGCGGGGAGCTGTTTTTT. Residues: CASRPRGGELFF. This sequence joins TRBV7-2 and TRBJ2-2; D possibly corresponds to TRBD1 (5 bases). This CDR3 has 12 amino acids. Looked up from germline, CDR1 is SGHTA and CDR2 is FQGNSA. V was shortened by 6 bases and J by 7 bases, with 9 bases between the two germline ends.

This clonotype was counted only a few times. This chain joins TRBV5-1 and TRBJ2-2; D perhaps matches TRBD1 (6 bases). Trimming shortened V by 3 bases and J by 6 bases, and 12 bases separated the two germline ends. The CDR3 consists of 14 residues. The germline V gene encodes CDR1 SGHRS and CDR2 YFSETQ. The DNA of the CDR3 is TGCGCCAGCAGCTCGGGACAAAACTCCGGGGAGCTGTTTTTT. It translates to CASSSGQNSGELFF.

The CDR3 sequence is CASSKGQGEETQYF. CDR3 bases: TGTGCCAGCAGCAAGGGACAGGGAGAAGAGACCCAGTACTTC. V is TRBV7-9 and J is TRBJ2-5, with 9 positions matching TRBD1. Germline V gene data show CDR1 as SEHNR and CDR2 as FQNEAQ (reference sequence). Trimming at V came to 5 bases and at J to 3 bases, leaving 4 bases not matched to a gene. CDR3 length: 14 residues.

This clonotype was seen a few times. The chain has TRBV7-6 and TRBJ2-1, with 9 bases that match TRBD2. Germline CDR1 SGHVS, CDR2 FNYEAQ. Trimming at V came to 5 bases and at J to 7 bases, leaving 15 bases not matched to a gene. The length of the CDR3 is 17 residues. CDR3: CASSGAVGSGSINEQFF. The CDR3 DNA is TGTGCCAGCAGCGGAGCAGTGGGTAGCGGGAGCATAAATGAGCAGTTCTTC.

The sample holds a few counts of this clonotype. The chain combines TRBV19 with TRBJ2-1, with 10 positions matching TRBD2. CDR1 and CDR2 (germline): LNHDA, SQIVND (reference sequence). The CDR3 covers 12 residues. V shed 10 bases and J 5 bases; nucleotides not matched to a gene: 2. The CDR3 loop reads CATGLADNEQFF. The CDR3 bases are TGTGCCACAGGACTAGCGGACAATGAGCAGTTCTTC. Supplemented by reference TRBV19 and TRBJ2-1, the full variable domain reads DGGITQSPKYLFRKEGQNVTLSCEQNLNHDAMYWYRQDPGQGLRLIYYSQIVNDFQKGDIAEGYSVSREKKESFPLTVTSAQKNPTAFYLCATGLADNEQFFGPGTRLTVL.